A few counts support the clone carrying this T cell receptor (beta chain). Antigen specificity is unknown. This record belongs to a study of T cells in Graves' hyperthyroidism and ophthalmopathy. The CDR3 consists of 16 residues. CDR1 and CDR2 from the germline V gene are LNHDA and SQIVND (reference sequence). Trimming cost V 4 bases and J 1 base; bases outside gene matches: 4. It was RNA transcripts that yielded the amplified TCR beta CDR3 regions. The HTBI primer set drove a first-round RT-PCR of the TCR CDR3. MiXCR was run by TCRdb on the multiplex PCR reads, yielding one entry per CDR3 protein. The top ten clones hold about 34% of a sample with approximately 600,000 distinct CDR3 sequences, 20% to 25% of them seen once. Study findings and constraints: Appearing also in blood were most of the thyroid clonotypes expanded above 0.001. From stable hyperthyroidism, ophthalmopathy was set apart by a 13 V-J model.

The sequence was collected from a man between 25 and 39 years old with Graves' ophthalmopathy. The sample consisted of blood. The chain joins TRBV19 to TRBJ2-1; 10 positions match TRBD2. The CDR3: CASSKREGPSYNEQFF. CDR3 nucleotide sequence: TGTGCCAGTAGTAAGCGGGAGGGCCCTTCCTACAATGAGCAGTTCTTC.